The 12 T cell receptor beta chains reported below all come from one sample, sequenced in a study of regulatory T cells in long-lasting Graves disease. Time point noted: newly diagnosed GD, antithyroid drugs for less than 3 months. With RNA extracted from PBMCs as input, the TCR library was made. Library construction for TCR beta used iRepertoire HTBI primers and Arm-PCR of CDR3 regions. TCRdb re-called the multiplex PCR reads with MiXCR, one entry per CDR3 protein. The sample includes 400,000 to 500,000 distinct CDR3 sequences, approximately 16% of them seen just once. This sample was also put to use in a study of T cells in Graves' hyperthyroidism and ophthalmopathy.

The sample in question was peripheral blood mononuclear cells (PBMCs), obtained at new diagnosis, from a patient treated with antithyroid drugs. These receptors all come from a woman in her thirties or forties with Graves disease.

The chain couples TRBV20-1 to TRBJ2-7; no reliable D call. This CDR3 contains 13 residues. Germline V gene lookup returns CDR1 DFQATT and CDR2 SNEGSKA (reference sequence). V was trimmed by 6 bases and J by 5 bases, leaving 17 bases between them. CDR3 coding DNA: TGCAGTGCCAAGCGCCTAGGGTTTGACGAGCAGTACTTC. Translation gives CSAKRLGFDEQYF.

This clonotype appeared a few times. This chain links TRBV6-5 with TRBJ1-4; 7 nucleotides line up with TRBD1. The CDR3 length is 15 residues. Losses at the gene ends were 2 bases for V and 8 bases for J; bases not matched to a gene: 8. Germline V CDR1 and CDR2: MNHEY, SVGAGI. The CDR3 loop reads CASSYADRAAEKLFF. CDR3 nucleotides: TGTGCCAGCAGTTACGCCGACAGGGCGGCGGAAAAACTGTTTTTT.

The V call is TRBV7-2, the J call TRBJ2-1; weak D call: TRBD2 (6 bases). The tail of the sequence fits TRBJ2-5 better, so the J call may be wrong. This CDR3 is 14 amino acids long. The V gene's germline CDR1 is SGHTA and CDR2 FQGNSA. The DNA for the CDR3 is TGTGCCAGCAGCTGGAGGACGGGGGACGAGACCCAGTACTTC. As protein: CASSWRTGDETQYF.

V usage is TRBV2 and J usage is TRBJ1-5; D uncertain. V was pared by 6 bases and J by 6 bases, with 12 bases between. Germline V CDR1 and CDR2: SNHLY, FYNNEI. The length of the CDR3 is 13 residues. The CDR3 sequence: CASSVGSSQPQHF. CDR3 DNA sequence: TGTGCCAGCAGCGTGGGGTCTTCTCAGCCCCAGCATTTT.

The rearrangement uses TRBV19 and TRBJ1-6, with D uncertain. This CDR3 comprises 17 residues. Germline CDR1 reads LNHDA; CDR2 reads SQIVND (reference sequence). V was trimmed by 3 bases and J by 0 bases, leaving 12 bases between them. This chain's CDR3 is CASSIGREDSYNSPLHF. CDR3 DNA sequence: TGTGCCAGTAGTATTGGCAGAGAGGACTCCTATAATTCACCCCTCCACTTT.

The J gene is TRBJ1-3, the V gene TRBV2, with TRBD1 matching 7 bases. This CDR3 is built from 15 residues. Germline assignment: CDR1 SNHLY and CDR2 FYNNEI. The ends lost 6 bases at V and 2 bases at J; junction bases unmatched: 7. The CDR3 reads CASSSQTGTGNTIYF. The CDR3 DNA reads TGTGCCAGCAGCTCCCAGACAGGGACTGGAAACACCATATATTTT.

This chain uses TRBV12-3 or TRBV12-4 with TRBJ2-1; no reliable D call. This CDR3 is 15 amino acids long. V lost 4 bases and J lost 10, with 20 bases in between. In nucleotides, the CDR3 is TGTGCCAGCAGTTCAAAGCGAGCACGTTCCTACGAGCAGTTCTTC. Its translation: CASSSKRARSYEQFF.

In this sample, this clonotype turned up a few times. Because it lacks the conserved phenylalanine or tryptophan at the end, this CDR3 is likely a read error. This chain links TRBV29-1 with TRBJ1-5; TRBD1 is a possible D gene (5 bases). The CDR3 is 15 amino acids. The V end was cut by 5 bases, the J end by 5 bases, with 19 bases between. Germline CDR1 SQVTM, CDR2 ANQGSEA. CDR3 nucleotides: TGCAGCGTTCTTTTGTGCCGACAGTCGTATCAGCCCCAGCATCTT. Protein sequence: CSVLLCRQSYQPQHL.

The chain's CDR3 is CASSNKVNTEAFF. The CDR3 DNA reads TGTGCCAGCAGCAACAAGGTCAACACTGAAGCTTTCTTT. This sequence joins TRBV27 and TRBJ1-1; no clear D. The CDR3 is made up of 13 amino acids. Germline CDR1 is MNHEY and CDR2 is SMNVEV (reference sequence). Between the trimmed V and J ends, which lost 6 bases and 2 bases, there was a span of 10 bases.

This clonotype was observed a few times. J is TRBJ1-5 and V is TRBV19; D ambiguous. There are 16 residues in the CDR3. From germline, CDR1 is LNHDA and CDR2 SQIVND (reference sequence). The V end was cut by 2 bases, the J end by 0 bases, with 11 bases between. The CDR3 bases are TGTGCCAGTAGTATAAGGTCCACACTTAGCAATCAGCCCCAGCATTTT. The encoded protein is CASSIRSTLSNQPQHF.

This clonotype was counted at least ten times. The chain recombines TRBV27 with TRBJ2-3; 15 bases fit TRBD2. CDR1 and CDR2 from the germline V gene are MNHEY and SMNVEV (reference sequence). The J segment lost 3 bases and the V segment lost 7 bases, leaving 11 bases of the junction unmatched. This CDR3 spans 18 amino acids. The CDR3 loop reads CASISGLAGGPGTDTQYF. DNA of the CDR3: TGTGCCAGCATTTCCGGACTAGCGGGAGGGCCGGGGACAGATACGCAGTATTTT.

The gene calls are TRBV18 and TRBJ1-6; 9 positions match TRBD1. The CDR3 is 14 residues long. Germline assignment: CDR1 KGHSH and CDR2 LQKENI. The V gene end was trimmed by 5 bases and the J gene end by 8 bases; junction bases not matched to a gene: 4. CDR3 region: CASSEQGAYSPLHF. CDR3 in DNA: TGTGCCAGCTCAGAACAGGGGGCGTATTCACCCCTCCACTTT.